The present TCR beta chain was sequenced within a study of breast tumors, draining lymph nodes, adjacent tissues. The CDR3 covers 14 residues. V lost 2 bases to trimming and J lost 4 bases; unmatched junction nucleotides: 4. Breast cancer patients provided tissue from their axillary draining lymph nodes. Findings and limits, study-wide: The data were judged consistent with most tumor T cells coming from lymph node and expanding in tumor. Tumor and nontumor repertoires were significantly more similar in luminal-like than in basal-like breast cancer. Tumors had less TCR diversity than lymph nodes, more than nontumor tissue.

In its sample, this clonotype was seen many times. Its specificity is unknown. One entry per CDR3 protein results from TCRdb running MiXCR on the multiplex PCR reads. The profile shows around 130,000 distinct CDR3 sequences, around 20% of them singletons. The sample comprised axillary lymph node tissue. The chain has TRBV12-3 or TRBV12-4 and TRBJ2-7; 8 nucleotides line up with TRBD2. This receptor was taken from a female donor with breast cancer. Some clones in this sample may be carry-over from other donors' samples. CDR3 coding DNA: TGTGCCAGCAGTTTAACTAGCGGTGTGTACGAGCAGTACTTC. Its protein is CASSLTSGVYEQYF.